This TCR beta chain was obtained from a study of shared clonotypes between healthy human individuals. Broader study findings: Some naive CD4 clonotypes, around 4.9%, turned up in common across a handful of donors.

On this clone: The antigen is unknown.

Among the donors, all were Caucasian adults who lived in Nashville, Tennessee. TCRdb's copy holds only in-frame clones and misses some; the assay was immunoSEQ multiplex PCR. The sample carries approximately 700,000 clones, 60% to 75% recorded once. The V end lost 4 bases, the J end lost 5 bases, and 17 bases lay between the germline ends. The CDR3 extends over 16 amino acids. Germline assignment: CDR1 MNHNS and CDR2 SASEGT. The chain is built from TRBV6-1 and TRBJ1-4; D remains ambiguous. The receptor comes from a woman in her twenties or thirties in good health. Sequences were obtained from memory CD4+ T cells sorted from blood. Described subset: CD45RA-negative fraction. This chain's CDR3 is CASSAAPMGRNEKLFF. The CDR3 coding sequence is TGTGCCAGCAGTGCAGCGCCTATGGGCCGGAATGAAAAACTGTTTTTT.